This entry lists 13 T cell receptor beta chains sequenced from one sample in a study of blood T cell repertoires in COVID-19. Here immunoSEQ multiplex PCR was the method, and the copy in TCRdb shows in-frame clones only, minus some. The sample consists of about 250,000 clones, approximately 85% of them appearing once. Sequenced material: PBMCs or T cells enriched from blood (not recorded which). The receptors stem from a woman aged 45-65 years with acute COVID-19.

This CDR3 reads CSASSGITEAFF. The CDR3 DNA reads TGCAGTGCTAGTTCGGGGATCACTGAAGCTTTCTTT. The chain carries TRBV20-1 and TRBJ1-1, with unresolved D. The CDR3 is 12 residues long. From germline, CDR1 is DFQATT and CDR2 SNEGSKA (reference sequence). Trimming cost V 3 bases and J 4 bases, with 9 bases left between them.

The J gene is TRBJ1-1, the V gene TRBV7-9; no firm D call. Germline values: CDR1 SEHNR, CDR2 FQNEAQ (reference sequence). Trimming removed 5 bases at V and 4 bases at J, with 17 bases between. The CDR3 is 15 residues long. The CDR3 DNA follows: TGTGCCAGCAGCCCTCTGGGCCGAATGGGCACTGAAGCTTTCTTT. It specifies CASSPLGRMGTEAFF.

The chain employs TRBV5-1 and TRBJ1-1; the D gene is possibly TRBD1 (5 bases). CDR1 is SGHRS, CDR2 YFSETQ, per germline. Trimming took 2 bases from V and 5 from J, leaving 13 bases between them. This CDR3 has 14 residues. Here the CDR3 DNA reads TGCGCCAGCAGCTTAACAGGACTAGGGACTGAAGCTTTCTTT. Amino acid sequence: CASSLTGLGTEAFF.

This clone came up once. CDR3 DNA: TGTGCCAGCAGCTCAGGACTAGCGGGGGCCGGGGAGCTGTTTTTT. It is translated as CASSSGLAGAGELFF. The V call is TRBV7-8, the J call TRBJ2-2; 13 bases align to TRBD2. The junction had 2 bases not matched to a gene; V was cut back by 4 bases and J by 6 bases. This CDR3 is 15 amino acids long. Germline V CDR1 and CDR2: SGHVS, FQNEAQ.

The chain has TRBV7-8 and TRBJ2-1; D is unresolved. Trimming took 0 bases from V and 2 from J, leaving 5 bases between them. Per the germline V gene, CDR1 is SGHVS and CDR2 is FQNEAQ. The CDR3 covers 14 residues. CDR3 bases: TGTGCCAGCAGCTTAGCGGGCACCTACAATGAGCAGTTCTTC. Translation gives CASSLAGTYNEQFF.

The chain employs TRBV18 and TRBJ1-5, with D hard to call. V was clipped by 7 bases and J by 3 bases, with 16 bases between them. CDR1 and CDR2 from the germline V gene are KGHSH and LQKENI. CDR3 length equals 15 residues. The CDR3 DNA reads TGTGCCAGCTTCACCAATAGCCATGCCAATCAGCCCCAGCATTTT. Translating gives CASFTNSHANQPQHF.

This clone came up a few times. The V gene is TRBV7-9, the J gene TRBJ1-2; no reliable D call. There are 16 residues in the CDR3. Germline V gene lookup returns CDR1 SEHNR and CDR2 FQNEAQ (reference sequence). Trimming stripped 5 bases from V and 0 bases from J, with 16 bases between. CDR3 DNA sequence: TGTGCCAGCAGCGCCGAGGGCAGGCATTCTAACTATGGCTACACCTTC. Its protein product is CASSAEGRHSNYGYTF.

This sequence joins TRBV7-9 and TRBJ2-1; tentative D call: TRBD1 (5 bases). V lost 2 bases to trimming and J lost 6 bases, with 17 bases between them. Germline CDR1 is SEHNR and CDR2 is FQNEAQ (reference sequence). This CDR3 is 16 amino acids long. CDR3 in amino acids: CASSLFGRAQRNEQFF. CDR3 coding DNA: TGTGCCAGCAGCTTATTCGGCAGGGCCCAGCGCAATGAGCAGTTCTTC.

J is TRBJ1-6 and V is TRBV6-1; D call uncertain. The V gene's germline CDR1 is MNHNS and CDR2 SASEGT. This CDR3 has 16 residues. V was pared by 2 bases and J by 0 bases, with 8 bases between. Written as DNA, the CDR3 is TGTGCCAGCAGTGAAATGGGGAGCTCCTATAATTCACCCCTCCACTTT. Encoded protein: CASSEMGSSYNSPLHF.

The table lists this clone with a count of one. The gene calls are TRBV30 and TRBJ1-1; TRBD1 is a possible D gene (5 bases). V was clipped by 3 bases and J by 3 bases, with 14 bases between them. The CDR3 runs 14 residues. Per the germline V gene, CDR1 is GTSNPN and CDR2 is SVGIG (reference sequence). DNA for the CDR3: TGTGCCTGGAGGGGATCCGGGGGTTACACTGAAGCTTTCTTT. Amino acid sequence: CAWRGSGGYTEAFF. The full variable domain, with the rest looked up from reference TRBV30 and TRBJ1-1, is SQTIHQWPATLVQPVGSPLSLECTVEGTSNPNLYWYRQAAGRGLQLLFYSVGIGQISSEVPQNLSASRPQDRQFILSSKKLLLSDSGFYLCAWRGSGGYTEAFFGQGTRLTVV.

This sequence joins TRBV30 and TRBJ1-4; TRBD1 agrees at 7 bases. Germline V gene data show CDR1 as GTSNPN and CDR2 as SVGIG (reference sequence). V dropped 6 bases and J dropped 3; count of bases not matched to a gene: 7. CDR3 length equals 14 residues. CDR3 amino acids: CACPTGTANEKLFF. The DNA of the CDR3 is TGTGCCTGCCCCACCGGGACAGCTAATGAAAAACTGTTTTTT.

The CDR3 DNA sequence: TGTGCCAGCAGCCCCCGGACAGGGATGGGGAACACTGAAGCTTTCTTT. This encodes CASSPRTGMGNTEAFF. The V gene is TRBV7-8, the J gene TRBJ1-1, with TRBD1 matching over 8 bases. The CDR3 runs 16 residues. V was pared by 5 bases and J by 1 base, with 9 bases of the junction left unmatched. Germline assignment: CDR1 SGHVS and CDR2 FQNEAQ.

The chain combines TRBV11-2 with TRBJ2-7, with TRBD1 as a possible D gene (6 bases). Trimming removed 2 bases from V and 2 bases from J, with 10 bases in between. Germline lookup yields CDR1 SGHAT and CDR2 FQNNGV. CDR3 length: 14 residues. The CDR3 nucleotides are TGTGCCAGCAGCTTATATGAGGGGGCCTACGAGCAGTACTTC. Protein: CASSLYEGAYEQYF.